The present TCR beta chain was sequenced within a study of memory CD4+ T cells and cytomegalovirus serostatus. Looking at the study overall: This sample comes from healthy Belgian adults, fewer than ten CMV seropositive, around 26 seronegative.

The CDR3 sequence is 13 residues long. The V and J ends lost 9 bases and 6 bases, in that order; junction bases with no gene match: 8. CDR1 and CDR2 (germline): MRHNA, SNTAGT. TCRdb's table, derived via immunoSEQ multiplex PCR, lists solely in-frame clones and lacks some. The top ten hold approximately 0.97% of the sample, which has 40,000 to 50,000 clones, 60% to 80% seen once. The sort gate was single viable CD3+CD4+CD8-CD45RO+ cells for memory CD4+ T cells. This receptor was identified in an adult in good health and CMV-seronegative. The sequencing input was memory CD4+ T cells from blood. This chain links TRBV6-4 with TRBJ1-2; 9 bases are a match to TRBD1. The CDR3 protein is CARFPGTGNGYTF. CDR3 sequence (DNA): TGTGCCAGATTCCCCGGGACAGGGAATGGCTACACCTTC.